These 17 T cell receptor beta chains were all obtained from the same sample, sequenced in a study of PD-1 blockade in classical Hodgkin lymphoma. There was relapse after autologous stem cell transplantation in every patient, and there was variation in brentuximab vedotin exposure. Here immunoSEQ multiplex PCR was the method, and the copy in TCRdb shows in-frame clones only, minus some. The data hold 100,000 or so clones, with around nine tenths observed a single time. The material was peripheral blood mononuclear cells (PBMCs), obtained before the second cycle of nivolumab. Every receptor here comes from a human donor with classical Hodgkin lymphoma.

The chain uses TRBV11-2 and TRBJ1-6; D gene unclear. In germline, CDR1 is SGHAT, CDR2 FQNNGV. With 3 bases removed from V and 6 bases from J, the gap between germline ends came to 0 bases. This CDR3 has 11 amino acids. CDR3 loop: CASSFNSPLHF. DNA of the CDR3: TGTGCCAGCAGCTTTAATTCACCCCTCCACTTT.

The chain couples TRBV7-2 to TRBJ1-1; D possibly corresponds to TRBD1 (6 bases). This CDR3 is built from 18 residues. In germline, CDR1 is SGHTA, CDR2 FQGNSA. Between the trimmed V and J ends, which lost 4 bases and 0 bases, there was a span of 21 bases. The CDR3 loop reads CASSSPPAAGEMNTEAFF. The CDR3 DNA reads TGTGCCAGCAGCTCCCCCCCTGCGGCAGGGGAGATGAACACTGAAGCTTTCTTT.

This clone was seen once. This chain connects TRBV6-6 to TRBJ2-7, with TRBD2 identical over 7 bases. This CDR3 is built from 15 residues. V shed 5 bases and J 1 base; nucleotides not matched to a gene: 8. Germline CDR1 is MNHNY and CDR2 is SVGAGI (reference sequence). The CDR3 loop reads CASSLAESFSYEQYF. The CDR3, as DNA: TGTGCCAGCAGTCTAGCGGAGAGTTTTTCCTACGAGCAGTACTTC.

This clone was detected once. This chain links TRBV20-1 with TRBJ2-4; 7 nucleotides line up with TRBD1. V lost 2 bases, J lost 10 bases, and 2 bases stayed unmatched. The CDR3 totals 11 residues. Germline V gives CDR1 DFQATT, CDR2 SNEGSKA (reference sequence). The DNA of the CDR3 is TGCAGTGCTAGACAGGGGGATATTCAGTACTTC. This gives the protein CSARQGDIQYF.

The chain recombines TRBV21-1 with TRBJ1-1; no check of the table's D call, TRBD1, against the DNA was made. TRBV21-1 is given as a pseudogene. CDR3 length equals 15 residues. CDR3 amino acids: CASSPRPGENTEAFF. CDR3 in DNA: TGTGCCAGCAGCCCCCGTCCAGGGGAGAACACTGAAGCTTTCTTT.

With regard to this clone: The same CDR3 can be traced to other DNA sequences in this sample. The V gene is TRBV15, the J gene TRBJ1-1; D is perhaps TRBD1 (5 bases). The CDR3 consists of 14 residues. Germline V gives CDR1 LNHNV, CDR2 YYDKDF (reference sequence). V dropped 0 bases and J dropped 6 bases, with 11 bases sitting between them. This CDR3 reads CATSRERGFAEAFF. The CDR3 DNA follows: TGTGCCACCAGCAGAGAGCGGGGGTTCGCTGAAGCTTTCTTT.

This chain joins TRBV30 and TRBJ1-2, with a possible D match to TRBD1 (5 bases). This CDR3 contains 15 residues. Per germline, CDR1 GTSNPN and CDR2 SVGIG (reference sequence). Trimming took 4 bases from V and 3 from J, leaving 18 bases between them. CDR3 in DNA: TGTGCCTGGAACGCCTGGGGGTCCAACCACTATGGCTACACCTTC. This gives the protein CAWNAWGSNHYGYTF.

This clone was seen a single time. The chain joins TRBV9 to TRBJ2-2; 9 nucleotides agree with TRBD2. CDR1 SGDLS and CDR2 YYNGEE come from the germline V gene. This CDR3 comprises 16 residues. The trim removed 4 bases at V and 5 bases at J, leaving 9 bases unmatched. The CDR3: CASSPGAGGRTGELFF. DNA of the CDR3: TGTGCCAGCAGCCCAGGAGCGGGGGGCCGAACCGGGGAGCTGTTTTTT.

The J gene is TRBJ2-5, the V gene TRBV20-1; the D is unclear. The CDR3 covers 9 residues. Germline values: CDR1 DFQATT, CDR2 SNEGSKA (reference sequence). Deletions cut 7 bases from V and 5 bases from J, with 5 bases between. DNA of the CDR3: TGCAGTGGCGCCGAGACCCAGTACTTC. Encoded protein: CSGAETQYF.

The V gene is TRBV18, the J gene TRBJ1-1; tentative D call: TRBD1 (6 bases). Germline V gene sequence: CDR1 KGHSH, CDR2 LQKENI. V gave up 6 bases and J gave up 0 bases, with 14 bases separating them. CDR3 length equals 15 residues. The CDR3 DNA reads as TGTGCCAGCTCGACAGGCCTCACGATGAACACTGAAGCTTTCTTT. Protein product: CASSTGLTMNTEAFF.

The V call is TRBV30, the J call TRBJ2-7, with 7 nucleotides matching TRBD1. There are 14 residues in the CDR3. CDR1 and CDR2 (germline): GTSNPN, SVGIG (reference sequence). V lost 0 bases and J lost 6; bases outside the gene matches: 8. CDR3 protein: CAWSVGQVGFEQYF. In DNA form, the CDR3 reads TGTGCCTGGAGTGTAGGACAGGTCGGCTTCGAGCAGTACTTC.

This clone has just one count. The gene calls are TRBV27 and TRBJ1-1; TRBD1 might be the D (6 bases). This CDR3 is built from 15 residues. V was shortened by 3 bases and J by 4 bases, with 15 bases between the two germline ends. Per germline, CDR1 MNHEY and CDR2 SMNVEV (reference sequence). For the CDR3, the DNA is TGTGCCAGCAGTTTGGGGGGGCATAAAGGCACTGAAGCTTTCTTT. Amino acids: CASSLGGHKGTEAFF.

The chain employs TRBV5-1 and TRBJ2-7, with D possibly TRBD2 on 7 matching bases. Trimming left V 1 base short and J 4 bases short, with 15 bases between. Looked up from germline, CDR1 is SGHRS and CDR2 is YFSETQ. The CDR3 is 15 amino acids. CDR3 loop: CASSLLVGGHYEQYF. The CDR3 bases are TGCGCCAGCAGCTTGTTGGTCGGGGGGCATTACGAGCAGTACTTC.

The gene calls are TRBV5-1 and TRBJ2-2, with D uncertain. The length of the CDR3 is 16 residues. Between the trimmed V and J ends, which lost 7 bases and 3 bases, there was a span of 19 bases. The V gene's germline CDR1 is SGHRS and CDR2 YFSETQ. The CDR3 coding sequence is TGCGCCAGCCGCCCACCCCGGGCCGCGTACACCGGGGAGCTGTTTTTT. Translated, it gives CASRPPRAAYTGELFF. The whole variable domain, filled in from reference TRBV5-1 and TRBJ2-2, reads KAGVTQTPRYLIKTRGQQVTLSCSPISGHRSVSWYQQTPGQGLQFLFEYFSETQRNKGNFPGRFSGRQFSNSRSEMNVSTLELGDSALYLCASRPPRAAYTGELFFGEGSRLTVL.

The CDR3 here is CASSEGTTDTQYF. In DNA form, the CDR3 reads TGTGCCAGCAGCGAGGGTACAACAGATACGCAGTATTTT. V and J are TRBV9 and TRBJ2-3; D uncertain. The CDR3 consists of 13 residues. The V end lost 3 bases, the J end lost 3 bases, and 8 bases lay between the germline ends. The V gene's germline CDR1 is SGDLS and CDR2 YYNGEE.

V is TRBV4-2 and J is TRBJ1-2; no clear D gene. CDR3 length: 13 amino acids. V dropped 0 bases and J dropped 10 bases, with 12 bases sitting between them. Germline V gene data show CDR1 as LGHNA and CDR2 as YNFKEQ. The CDR3, as DNA: TGTGCCAGCAGCCAAGATCGGAGGCAGGTCTACACCTTC. Translation: CASSQDRRQVYTF.

This clone was observed once. The J gene is TRBJ2-5, the V gene TRBV10-1; 7 nucleotides match TRBD1. Germline CDR1 is WNHNN and CDR2 is SYGVQD (reference sequence). The ends lost 3 bases at V and 2 bases at J; junction bases unmatched: 6. There are 15 residues in the CDR3. The chain's CDR3 is CASSDRTGLQETQYF. In DNA, the CDR3 is TGCGCCAGCAGTGACCGGACAGGCCTACAAGAGACCCAGTACTTC.